These 17 T cell receptor beta chains originate from one sample sequenced in a study of T-cell memory formation after mild COVID-19. A single record per CDR3 protein comes from TCRdb applying MiXCR to the 5' RACE reads. The repertoire holds around 310,000 distinct CDR3 sequences, about 16% seen once, with about a fifth in the top ten. The source material was PBMCs or a T cell subset sorted from them (not recorded which). These receptors originate from a man aged 18 to 30 who had mild COVID-19 (a few samples of this study predate the infection). Cell type and time point are not known.

The CDR3: CASSESIFGETQYF. In nucleotides, the CDR3 is TGCGCCAGCAGTGAGTCGATATTCGGGGAGACCCAGTACTTC. This chain joins TRBV10-1 and TRBJ2-5; D is uncertain. The germline V gene has CDR1 WNHNN and CDR2 SYGVQD (reference sequence). The CDR3 is made up of 14 amino acids. V lost 0 bases, J lost 5 bases, and 10 bases lay in between.

This clonotype appeared a few times. This rearrangement joins TRBV10-2 to TRBJ2-3; D remains unclear. V lost 4 bases, J lost 5 bases, and 4 bases lay in between. Germline CDR1 WSHSY, CDR2 SAAADI. This CDR3 is built from 11 residues. The CDR3 protein is CASSVLDTQYF. As DNA, the CDR3 is TGCGCCAGCAGTGTATTAGATACGCAGTATTTT.

Only a few counts were recorded for this clonotype. The rearrangement links TRBV4-3 to TRBJ2-1; tentatively, D is TRBD2 (7 bases). From germline, CDR1 is LGHNA and CDR2 YSLEER. V was trimmed by 0 bases and J by 2 bases, leaving 14 bases between them. The CDR3 totals 17 residues. The CDR3 nucleotides read TGCGCCAGCAGCCAAGAGCCTGACGGGGGGCCCTACAATGAGCAGTTCTTC. It specifies CASSQEPDGGPYNEQFF.

The chain recombines TRBV5-1 with TRBJ2-1, with D perhaps TRBD2 (7 bases). Trimming took off 0 bases at V and 9 bases at J, with 16 bases between the two ends. In germline, CDR1 is SGHRS, CDR2 YFSETQ. The CDR3 has 15 amino acids. The chain's CDR3 is CASSLGGGPLGEQFF. CDR3 nucleotide sequence: TGCGCCAGCAGCTTGGGCGGGGGCCCCCTGGGTGAGCAGTTCTTC.

This clonotype appeared a few times. The rearrangement links TRBV6-2 or TRBV6-3 to TRBJ2-7, with D unclear. This CDR3 is 13 amino acids long. Germline CDR1 and CDR2: MNHEY and SVGEGT. V lost 7 bases and J 4 bases, leaving 14 bases between the germline ends. The CDR3 protein is CASTAVGQYEQYF. CDR3 bases: TGTGCCAGCACCGCAGTCGGGCAGTACGAGCAGTACTTC.

The CDR3 protein is CASSPRTSGESYNEQFF. Here the CDR3 DNA reads TGTGCCAGCTCACCGCGGACTAGCGGGGAGTCCTACAATGAGCAGTTCTTC. This rearrangement joins TRBV18 to TRBJ2-1; TRBD2 agrees at 12 bases. The CDR3 contains 17 residues. Germline CDR1 KGHSH, CDR2 LQKENI. With V trimmed by 3 bases and J by 1 base, 4 bases remained unmatched. The variable domain in full, completed from reference TRBV18 and TRBJ2-1, reads NAGVMQNPRHLVRRRGQEARLRCSPMKGHSHVYWYRQLPEEGLKFMVYLQKENIIDESGMPKERFSAEFPKEGPSILRIQQVVRGDSAAYFCASSPRTSGESYNEQFFGPGTRLTVL.

This clonotype showed up many times. CDR3 sequence: CASSLGSAGGNSPLHF. The CDR3 DNA follows: TGTGCCAGCAGTTTAGGGTCGGCAGGGGGAAATTCACCCCTCCACTTT. The V call is TRBV12-3 or TRBV12-4, the J call TRBJ1-6, with TRBD1 matching 7 bases. V shed 1 base and J 7 bases; nucleotides not matched to a gene: 7. The CDR3 is made up of 16 amino acids.

The CDR3 region is CASSQEHAPSTDTQYF. CDR3 DNA sequence: TGCGCCAGCAGCCAAGAACACGCACCTAGCACAGATACGCAGTATTTT. The chain is built from TRBV4-1 and TRBJ2-3; D gene unclear. Germline CDR1 MGHRA, CDR2 YSYEKL. Trimming took off 0 bases at V and 0 bases at J, with 10 bases between the two ends. This CDR3 region has 16 residues.

This clonotype was seen a few times. CDR3: CASSRPSWVSTDTQYF. In DNA, the CDR3 is TGTGCCAGCAGCCGACCCTCGTGGGTCAGCACAGATACGCAGTATTTT. The chain has TRBV5-6 and TRBJ2-3; unclear D gene. The germline V and J ends were trimmed by 4 bases and 0 bases, with 15 bases remaining between them. The CDR3 covers 16 residues. In germline, CDR1 is SGHDT, CDR2 YYEEEE. Full variable domain (missing parts from reference TRBV5-6 and TRBJ2-3): DAGVTQSPTHLIKTRGQQVTLRCSPKSGHDTVSWYQQALGQGPQFIFQYYEEEERQRGNFPDRFSGHQFPNYSSELNVNALLLGDSALYLCASSRPSWVSTDTQYFGPGTRLTVL.

This chain uses TRBV20-1 with TRBJ1-1; no reliable D call. Germline CDR1 is DFQATT and CDR2 is SNEGSKA (reference sequence). This CDR3 is 14 amino acids long. V lost 0 bases and J lost 1, with 9 bases in between. CDR3 coding DNA: TGCAGTGCTAGAGATCCCAGGCGGAACACTGAAGCTTTCTTT. Protein: CSARDPRRNTEAFF.

This chain joins TRBV12-3 or TRBV12-4 and TRBJ2-2; 8 bases line up with TRBD2. The ends lost 5 bases at V and 7 bases at J; junction bases unmatched: 6. The length of the CDR3 is 14 residues. CDR3: CASSIRGGFGELFF. As DNA, the CDR3 is TGTGCCAGCAGTATACGGGGGGGCTTCGGGGAGCTGTTTTTT.

This clonotype has more than one count but fewer than ten. CDR3 bases: TGTGCCAGCTCACAGAGCAGGTCTTCCTACGAGCAGTACGTC. Residues: CASSQSRSSYEQYV. The chain recombines TRBV18 with TRBJ2-7; no definite D call. The CDR3 runs 14 residues. CDR1 KGHSH and CDR2 LQKENI come from the germline V gene. Between the trimmed V and J ends, which lost 4 bases and 1 base, there was a span of 11 bases.

This clonotype was found a few times. The V call is TRBV5-6, the J call TRBJ2-3; 7 bases agree with TRBD1. V was clipped by 0 bases and J by 2 bases; unmatched bases: 6. Germline V CDR1 and CDR2: SGHDT, YYEEEE. The CDR3 runs 16 residues. This CDR3 is CASSLAEGATTDTQYF. CDR3 in DNA: TGTGCCAGCAGCTTGGCCGAGGGGGCGACCACAGATACGCAGTATTTT. The full variable domain, rest sourced from reference TRBV5-6 and TRBJ2-3, is DAGVTQSPTHLIKTRGQQVTLRCSPKSGHDTVSWYQQALGQGPQFIFQYYEEEERQRGNFPDRFSGHQFPNYSSELNVNALLLGDSALYLCASSLAEGATTDTQYFGPGTRLTVL.

This clonotype has only a few counts. This sequence joins TRBV11-1 and TRBJ2-1; the D call may be TRBD1 or TRBD2 (5 bases each). The CDR3 covers 16 residues. CDR1 and CDR2 (germline): SGHAT, FQDESV (reference sequence). Trimming cost V 1 base and J 2 bases, with 12 bases left between them. The CDR3 loop is CASSLVGGPTYNEQFF. The CDR3 DNA reads as TGTGCCAGCAGCTTAGTTGGGGGTCCTACCTACAATGAGCAGTTCTTC.

This clonotype was counted only a few times. The rearrangement links TRBV19 to TRBJ1-1; D may be TRBD1 (5 bases). Trimming shortened V by 6 bases and J by 6 bases, and 17 bases separated the two germline ends. The CDR3 is 14 amino acids. Germline CDR1 and CDR2: LNHDA and SQIVND (reference sequence). The CDR3 sequence is CASRIYALGAEAFF. CDR3 in DNA: TGTGCCAGTAGGATCTATGCATTGGGGGCTGAAGCTTTCTTT.

This clonotype has a handful of counts. The CDR3 DNA reads as TGTGCCAGCAGCTTAGCCCCCCACAGAAGAGAGACCCAGTACTTC. Protein sequence: CASSLAPHRRETQYF. This chain joins TRBV7-7 and TRBJ2-5; D is uncertain. The CDR3 runs to 15 residues. Germline loops: CDR1 SSHAT, CDR2 FNYEAQ (reference sequence). Trimming stripped 0 bases from V and 4 bases from J, with 12 bases between.

This chain uses TRBV2 with TRBJ1-1, with D unresolved. Per germline, CDR1 SNHLY and CDR2 FYNNEI. This CDR3 is 14 amino acids long. V lost 6 bases to trimming and J lost 11 bases, with 22 bases between them. The CDR3 DNA reads TGTGCCAGCAGCCTCGGACCCCGCCCGCCGACTGCTTTCTTT. It specifies CASSLGPRPPTAFF.